This T cell receptor beta chain was profiled in a study of shared clonotypes between healthy human individuals. This clone was found once. The length of the CDR3 is 13 residues. Germline CDR1 is SNHLY and CDR2 is FYNNEI. The trim removed 6 bases at V and 10 bases at J, leaving 7 bases unmatched. The table came from immunoSEQ multiplex PCR; TCRdb's copy has only in-frame clones and leaves some out. The sample records about 1.5 million clones, approximately 98% being singletons. Specimen: naive CD4+ T cells sorted from blood. Subset described: CD45RA+ positively selected. The rearrangement links TRBV2 to TRBJ2-1, with 9 bases lining up with TRBD1. The receptor's source is a man aged 25 to 45 in good health. Here the CDR3 DNA reads TGTGCCAGCAGCCCGGGACAGGGTCTAGAGCAGTTCTTC. The encoded protein is CASSPGQGLEQFF.